This T cell receptor beta chain came from a study of T-cell reconstitution after alpha-beta-depleted transplantation in children. V shed 3 bases and J shed 1 base, with 9 bases lying between them. The CDR3 covers 15 residues. This clonotype has a count of ten or more. The authors prepared the TCRbeta library with unique molecular identifiers. TCRdb independently ran MiXCR on the PCR reads; one entry per CDR3 protein. This table holds almost 400,000 distinct CDR3 sequences, roughly 22% found once. The source material was PBMCs from the stem cell graft donor, sampled from the stem cell graft. This clonotype was obtained from a human donor who donated a stem cell graft to a child with acute myeloid leukemia. The V gene is TRBV12-3 or TRBV12-4, the J gene TRBJ2-2; the D is unclear. The CDR3 nucleotides read TGTGCCAGCAGTTTGCAAGCGATGAACACCGGGGAGCTGTTTTTT. This sequence encodes CASSLQAMNTGELFF.